What follows describes a single TCR beta chain. Germline V gene lookup returns CDR1 KGHDR and CDR2 SFDVKD. CDR3 size: 13 residues. Unmatched junction bases numbered 1, after V lost 0 bases and J lost 8 bases. The record originates from a study of blood T cell repertoires in COVID-19. Profiling relied on immunoSEQ multiplex PCR, and the TCRdb table lists in-frame clones only, not all of them. The sample includes roughly 260,000 clones, about nine tenths seen only once; the top ten take approximately 10%. Sequenced material: peripheral blood. This chain links TRBV24-1 with TRBJ1-2; 8 bases fit TRBD1. This TCR came from a woman aged 25 to 45 with COVID-19, enrolled during active disease. The CDR3 region is CATSDLTGGGYTF. The CDR3 nucleotides are TGTGCCACCAGTGATTTGACAGGGGGAGGCTACACCTTC.